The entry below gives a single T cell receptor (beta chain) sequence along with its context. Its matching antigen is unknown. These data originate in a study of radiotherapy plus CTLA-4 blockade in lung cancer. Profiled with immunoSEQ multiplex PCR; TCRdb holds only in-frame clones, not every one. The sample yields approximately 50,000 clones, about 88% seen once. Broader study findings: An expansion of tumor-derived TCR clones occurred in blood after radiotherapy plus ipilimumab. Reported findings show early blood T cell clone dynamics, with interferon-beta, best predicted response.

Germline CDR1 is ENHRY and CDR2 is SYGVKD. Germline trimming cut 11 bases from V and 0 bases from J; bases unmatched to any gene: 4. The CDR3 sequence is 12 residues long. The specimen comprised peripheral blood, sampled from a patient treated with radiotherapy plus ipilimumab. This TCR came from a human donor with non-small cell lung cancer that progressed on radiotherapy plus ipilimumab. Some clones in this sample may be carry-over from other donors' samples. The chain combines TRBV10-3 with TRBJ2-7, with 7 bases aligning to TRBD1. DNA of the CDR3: TGTGCCGCCCGGGACAGCTCCTACGAGCAGTACTTC. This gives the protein CAARDSSYEQYF.